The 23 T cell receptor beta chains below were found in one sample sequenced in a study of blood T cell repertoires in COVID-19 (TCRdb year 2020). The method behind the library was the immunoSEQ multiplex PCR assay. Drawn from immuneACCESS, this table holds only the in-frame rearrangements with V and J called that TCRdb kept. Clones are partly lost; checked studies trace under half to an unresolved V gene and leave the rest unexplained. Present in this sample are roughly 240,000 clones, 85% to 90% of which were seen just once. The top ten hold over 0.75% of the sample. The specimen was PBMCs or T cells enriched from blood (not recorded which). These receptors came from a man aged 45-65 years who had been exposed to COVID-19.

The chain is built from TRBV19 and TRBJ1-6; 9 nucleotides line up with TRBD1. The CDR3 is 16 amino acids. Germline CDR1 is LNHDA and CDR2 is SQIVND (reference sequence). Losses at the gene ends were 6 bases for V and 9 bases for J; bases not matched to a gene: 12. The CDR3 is CASSLKVGQGGSPLHF. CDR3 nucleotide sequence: TGTGCCAGTAGCCTAAAAGTGGGACAGGGAGGTTCACCCCTCCACTTT.

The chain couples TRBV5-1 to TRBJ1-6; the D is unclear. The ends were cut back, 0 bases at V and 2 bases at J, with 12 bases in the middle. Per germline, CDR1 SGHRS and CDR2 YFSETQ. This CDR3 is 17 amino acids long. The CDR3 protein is CASSLAGRQTYNSPLHF. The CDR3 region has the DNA TGCGCCAGCAGCTTGGCAGGCCGACAAACCTATAATTCACCCCTCCACTTT. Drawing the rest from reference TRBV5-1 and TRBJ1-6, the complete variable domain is KAGVTQTPRYLIKTRGQQVTLSCSPISGHRSVSWYQQTPGQGLQFLFEYFSETQRNKGNFPGRFSGRQFSNSRSEMNVSTLELGDSALYLCASSLAGRQTYNSPLHFGNGTRLTVT.

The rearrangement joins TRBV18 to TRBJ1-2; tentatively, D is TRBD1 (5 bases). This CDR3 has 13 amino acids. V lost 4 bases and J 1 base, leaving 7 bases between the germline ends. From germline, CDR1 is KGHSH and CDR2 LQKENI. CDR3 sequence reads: CASSRDSNYGYTF. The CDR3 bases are TGTGCCAGCTCACGAGACAGTAACTATGGCTACACCTTC. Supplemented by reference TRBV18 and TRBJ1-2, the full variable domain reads NAGVMQNPRHLVRRRGQEARLRCSPMKGHSHVYWYRQLPEEGLKFMVYLQKENIIDESGMPKERFSAEFPKEGPSILRIQQVVRGDSAAYFCASSRDSNYGYTFGSGTRLTVV.

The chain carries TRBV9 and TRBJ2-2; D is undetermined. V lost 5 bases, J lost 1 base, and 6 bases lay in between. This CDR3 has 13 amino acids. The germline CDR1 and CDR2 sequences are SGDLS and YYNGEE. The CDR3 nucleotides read TGTGCCAGCAGTCTAGGGAACACCGGGGAGCTGTTTTTT. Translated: CASSLGNTGELFF.

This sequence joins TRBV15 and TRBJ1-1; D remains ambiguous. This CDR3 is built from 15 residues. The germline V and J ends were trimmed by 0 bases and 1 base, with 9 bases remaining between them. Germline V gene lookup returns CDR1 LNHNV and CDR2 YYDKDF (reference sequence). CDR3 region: CATSRDRSENTEAFF. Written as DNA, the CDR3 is TGTGCCACCAGCAGAGATCGTTCAGAGAACACTGAAGCTTTCTTT.

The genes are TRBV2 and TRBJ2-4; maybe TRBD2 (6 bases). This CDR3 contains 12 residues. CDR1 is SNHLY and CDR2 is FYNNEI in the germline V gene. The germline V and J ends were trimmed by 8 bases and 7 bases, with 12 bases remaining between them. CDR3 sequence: CASGLAVNIQYF. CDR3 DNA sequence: TGTGCCAGCGGATTAGCGGTTAACATTCAGTACTTC.

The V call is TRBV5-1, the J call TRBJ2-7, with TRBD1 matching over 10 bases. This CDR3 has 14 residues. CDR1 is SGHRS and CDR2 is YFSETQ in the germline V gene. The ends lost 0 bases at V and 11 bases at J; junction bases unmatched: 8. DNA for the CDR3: TGCGCCAGCAGCTTGGGAGGGACAGGGGAGTTTGAGTACTTC. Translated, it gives CASSLGGTGEFEYF.

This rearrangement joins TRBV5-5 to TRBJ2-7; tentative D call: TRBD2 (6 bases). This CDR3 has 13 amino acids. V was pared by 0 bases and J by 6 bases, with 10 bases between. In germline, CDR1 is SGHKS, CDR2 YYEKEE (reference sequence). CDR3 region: CASSLAGGREQYF. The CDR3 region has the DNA TGTGCCAGCAGCTTGGCTGGAGGGCGCGAGCAGTACTTC.

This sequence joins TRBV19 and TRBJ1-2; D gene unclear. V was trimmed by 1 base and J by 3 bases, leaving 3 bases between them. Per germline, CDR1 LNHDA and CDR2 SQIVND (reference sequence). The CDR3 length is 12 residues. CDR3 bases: TGTGCCAGTAGTATAGCCGACTATGGCTACACCTTC. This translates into CASSIADYGYTF. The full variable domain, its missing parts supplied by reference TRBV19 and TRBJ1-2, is DGGITQSPKYLFRKEGQNVTLSCEQNLNHDAMYWYRQDPGQGLRLIYYSQIVNDFQKGDIAEGYSVSREKKESFPLTVTSAQKNPTAFYLCASSIADYGYTFGSGTRLTVV.

CDR3 amino acids: CATQMGQLNQPQHF. The DNA for the CDR3 is TGTGCTACACAGATGGGCCAACTCAATCAGCCCCAGCATTTT. The chain joins TRBV12-5 to TRBJ1-5; D remains ambiguous. The germline V gene encodes CDR1 LGHNT and CDR2 FRNRAP. The ends were cut back, 10 bases at V and 3 bases at J, with 16 bases in the middle. This CDR3 contains 14 residues.

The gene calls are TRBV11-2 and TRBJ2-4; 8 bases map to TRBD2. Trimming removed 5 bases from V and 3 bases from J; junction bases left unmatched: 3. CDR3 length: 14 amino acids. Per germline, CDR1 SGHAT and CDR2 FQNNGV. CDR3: CASSRREGKNIQYF. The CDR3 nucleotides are TGTGCCAGCAGCCGCCGGGAGGGCAAAAACATTCAGTACTTC.

CDR3 in DNA: TGTGCCAGCAGTTTCTCCCGGGGGAACTCTGGAAACACCATATATTTT. The encoded protein is CASSFSRGNSGNTIYF. V gene TRBV6-5 combines with J gene TRBJ1-3; D possibly corresponds to TRBD1 (5 bases). Trimming shortened V by 4 bases and J by 0 bases, and 13 bases separated the two germline ends. This CDR3 contains 16 residues. Germline V gene data show CDR1 as MNHEY and CDR2 as SVGAGI.

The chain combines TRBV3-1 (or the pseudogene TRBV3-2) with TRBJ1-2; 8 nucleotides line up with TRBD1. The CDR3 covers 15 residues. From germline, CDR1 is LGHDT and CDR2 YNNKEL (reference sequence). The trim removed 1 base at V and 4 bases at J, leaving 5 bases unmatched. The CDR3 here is CASSQGGTGTYGYTF. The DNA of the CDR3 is TGTGCCAGCAGCCAAGGGGGGACAGGAACCTATGGCTACACCTTC.

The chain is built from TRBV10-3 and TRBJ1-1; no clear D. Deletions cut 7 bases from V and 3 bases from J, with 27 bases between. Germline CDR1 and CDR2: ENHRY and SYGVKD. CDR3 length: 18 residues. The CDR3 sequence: CAITERQLIGGEHTEAFF. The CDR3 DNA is TGTGCCATCACCGAGAGGCAACTGATAGGTGGGGAGCACACTGAAGCTTTCTTT.

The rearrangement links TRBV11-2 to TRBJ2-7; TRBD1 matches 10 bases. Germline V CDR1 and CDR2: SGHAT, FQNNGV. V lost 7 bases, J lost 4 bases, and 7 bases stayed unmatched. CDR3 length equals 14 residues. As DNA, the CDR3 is TGTGCCAGCATCTGCCGGGACAGGGGTTACGAGCAGTACGTC. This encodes CASICRDRGYEQYV.

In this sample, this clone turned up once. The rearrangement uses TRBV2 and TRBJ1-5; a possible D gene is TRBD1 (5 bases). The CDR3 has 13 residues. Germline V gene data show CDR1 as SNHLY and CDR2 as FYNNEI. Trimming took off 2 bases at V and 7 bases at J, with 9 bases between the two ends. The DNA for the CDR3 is TGTGCCAGCAGTGAACAACAGGCCCAGCCCCAGCATTTT. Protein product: CASSEQQAQPQHF.

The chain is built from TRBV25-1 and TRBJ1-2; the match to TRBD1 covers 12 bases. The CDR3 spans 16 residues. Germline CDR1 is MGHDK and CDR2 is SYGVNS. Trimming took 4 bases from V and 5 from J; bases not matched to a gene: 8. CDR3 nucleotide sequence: TGTGCCAGCAGTGGTGGGACAGGGGGCGAGATATATGGCTACACCTTC. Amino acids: CASSGGTGGEIYGYTF.

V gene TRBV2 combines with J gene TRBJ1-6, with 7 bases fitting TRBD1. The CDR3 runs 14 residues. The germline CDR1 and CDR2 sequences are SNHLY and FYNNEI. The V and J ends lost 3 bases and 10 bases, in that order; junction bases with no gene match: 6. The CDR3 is CASSEVTGRSPLHF. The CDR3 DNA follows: TGTGCCAGCAGTGAGGTGACAGGGCGGTCACCCCTCCACTTT.

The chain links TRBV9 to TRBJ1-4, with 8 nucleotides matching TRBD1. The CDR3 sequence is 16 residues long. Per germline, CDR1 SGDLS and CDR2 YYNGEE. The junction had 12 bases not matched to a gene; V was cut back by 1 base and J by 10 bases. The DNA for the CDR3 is TGTGCCAGCAGCGTAACCGGACAGGGCGAACCTGGAAAACTGTTTTTT. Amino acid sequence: CASSVTGQGEPGKLFF.

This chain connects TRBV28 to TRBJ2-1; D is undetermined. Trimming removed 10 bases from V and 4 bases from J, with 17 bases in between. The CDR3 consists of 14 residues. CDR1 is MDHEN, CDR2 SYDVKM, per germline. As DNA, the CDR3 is TGTGCCACCACGCGACTCCCTCGATACAATGAGCAGTTCTTC. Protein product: CATTRLPRYNEQFF. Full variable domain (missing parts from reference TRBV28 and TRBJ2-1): DVKVTQSSRYLVKRTGEKVFLECVQDMDHENMFWYRQDPGLGLRLIYFSYDVKMKEKGDIPEGYSVSREKKERFSLILESASTNQTSMYLCATTRLPRYNEQFFGPGTRLTVL.

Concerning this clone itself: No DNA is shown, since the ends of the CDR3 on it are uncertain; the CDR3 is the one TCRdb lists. The CDR3 sequence: CARSLGTFADGSYEQYF. The V call is TRBV7-5, the J call TRBJ2-7; whether TRBD2, the table's D call, matches the DNA was not checked. TRBV7-5 is assigned pseudogene status. Ends included, the CDR3 has 17 residues.

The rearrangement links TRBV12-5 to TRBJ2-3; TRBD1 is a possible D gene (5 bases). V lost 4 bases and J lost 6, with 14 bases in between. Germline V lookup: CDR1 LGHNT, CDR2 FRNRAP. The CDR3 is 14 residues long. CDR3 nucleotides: TGTGCTAGTGGTTGGACGAGTGCAGGGGATACGCAGTATTTT. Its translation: CASGWTSAGDTQYF.

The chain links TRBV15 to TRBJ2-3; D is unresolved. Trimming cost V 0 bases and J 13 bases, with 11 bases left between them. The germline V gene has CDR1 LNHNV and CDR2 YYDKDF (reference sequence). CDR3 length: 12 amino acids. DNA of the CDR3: TGTGCCACCAGCAGAGATCGTACAGTCGAGTATTTT. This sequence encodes CATSRDRTVEYF.